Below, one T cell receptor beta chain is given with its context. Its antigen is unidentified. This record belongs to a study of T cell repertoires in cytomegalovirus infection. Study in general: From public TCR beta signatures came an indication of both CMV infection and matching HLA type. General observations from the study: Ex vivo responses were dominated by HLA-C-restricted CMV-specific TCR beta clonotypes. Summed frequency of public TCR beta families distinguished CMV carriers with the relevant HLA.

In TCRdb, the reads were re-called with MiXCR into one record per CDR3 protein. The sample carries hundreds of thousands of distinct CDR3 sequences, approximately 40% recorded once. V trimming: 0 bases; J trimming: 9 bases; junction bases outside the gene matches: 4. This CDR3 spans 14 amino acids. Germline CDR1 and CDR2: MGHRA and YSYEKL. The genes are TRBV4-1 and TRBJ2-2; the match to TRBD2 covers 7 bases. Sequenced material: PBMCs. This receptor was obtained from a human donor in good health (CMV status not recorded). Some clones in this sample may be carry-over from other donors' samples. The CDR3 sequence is CASSQEGGSRELFF. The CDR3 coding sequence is TGCGCCAGCAGCCAAGAGGGCGGGAGCAGGGAGCTGTTTTTT.